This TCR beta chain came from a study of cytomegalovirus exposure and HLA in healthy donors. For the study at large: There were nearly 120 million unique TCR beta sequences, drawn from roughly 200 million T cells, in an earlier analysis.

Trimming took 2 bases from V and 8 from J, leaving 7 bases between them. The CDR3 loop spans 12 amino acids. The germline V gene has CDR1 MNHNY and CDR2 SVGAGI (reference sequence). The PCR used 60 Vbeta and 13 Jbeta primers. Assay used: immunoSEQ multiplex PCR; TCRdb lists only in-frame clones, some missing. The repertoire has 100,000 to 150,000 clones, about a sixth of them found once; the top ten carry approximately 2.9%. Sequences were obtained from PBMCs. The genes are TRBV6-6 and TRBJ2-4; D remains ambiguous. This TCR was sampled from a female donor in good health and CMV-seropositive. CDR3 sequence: CASSYIGDIQYF. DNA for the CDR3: TGTGCCAGCAGTTACATAGGAGACATTCAGTACTTC.